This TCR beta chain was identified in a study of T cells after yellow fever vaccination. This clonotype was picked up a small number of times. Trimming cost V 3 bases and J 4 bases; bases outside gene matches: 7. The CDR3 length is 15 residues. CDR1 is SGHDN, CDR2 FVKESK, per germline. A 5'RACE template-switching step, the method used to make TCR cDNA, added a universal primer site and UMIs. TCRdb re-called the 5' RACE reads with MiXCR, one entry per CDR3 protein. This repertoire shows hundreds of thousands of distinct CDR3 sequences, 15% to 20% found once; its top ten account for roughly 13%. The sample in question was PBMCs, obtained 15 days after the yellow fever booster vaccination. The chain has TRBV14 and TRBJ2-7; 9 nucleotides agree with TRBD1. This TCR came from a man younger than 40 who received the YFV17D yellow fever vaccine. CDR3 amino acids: CASSHWTGEEYEQYF. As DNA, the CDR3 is TGTGCCAGCAGCCATTGGACAGGGGAGGAGTACGAGCAGTACTTC. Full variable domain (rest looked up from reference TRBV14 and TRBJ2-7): EAGVTQFPSHSVIEKGQTVTLRCDPISGHDNLYWYRRVMGKEIKFLLHFVKESKQDESGMPNNRFLAERTGGTYSTLKVQPAELEDSGVYFCASSHWTGEEYEQYFGPGTRLTVT.